This paragraph reports one T cell receptor beta chain. Its antigen is not known. This entry comes from a study of T cell repertoires and HLA-DP antigens. Findings of the study overall: Responder cells were total CD4+ cells with a HeLa antigen-presenting system.

The data were produced by immunoSEQ multiplex PCR, yet TCRdb's version contains in-frame clones alone and is incomplete. The top ten clones hold roughly 1.6% of a sample with approximately 100,000 clones, 86% of them seen once. The CDR3 loop spans 13 amino acids. V was pared by 4 bases and J by 2 bases, with 9 bases between. Germline CDR1 and CDR2: SGHNT and YYREEE (reference sequence). The sequence was obtained from a man between 50 and 59 years old in good health and CMV-seronegative. The V call is TRBV5-4, the J call TRBJ1-2, with D possibly TRBD1 on 6 matching bases. The sequenced sample was CD4+ T cells from PBMCs. The DNA for the CDR3 is TGTGCCAGCAGCCCGGACAGAAACTATGGCTACACCTTC. Encoded protein: CASSPDRNYGYTF.